This T cell receptor beta chain was obtained from a study of shared clonotypes between healthy human individuals. As concerns this clone: Its specificity is unknown.

Study results and limitations: For sorted subsets, rarefaction showed incomplete sequencing despite large depth. It was the non-shared clonotypes that had lower generation probabilities than clonotypes shared by all four donors.

Splitting the CD4+ cells yielded a CD45RA+ naive subset and a CD45RA-negative memory subset. Repertoires were generated with immunoSEQ multiplex PCR, while TCRdb's copy carries only in-frame clones and drops some. Of more than 2 million clones in the sample, roughly 96% were seen once. Per the germline V gene, CDR1 is SGDLS and CDR2 is YYNGEE. This CDR3 is 15 amino acids long. The ends were cut back, 0 bases at V and 0 bases at J, with 9 bases in the middle. This TCR derives from a man aged 18 to 35 in good health. This chain links TRBV9 with TRBJ1-1; the D is unclear. Input material: naive CD4+ T cells sorted from blood. Subset described: CD45RA+ positively selected. The CDR3 DNA reads as TGTGCCAGCAGCGTAGATAACTTGGTGAACACTGAAGCTTTCTTT. Residues: CASSVDNLVNTEAFF.